These T cell receptor beta chains were read from a single sample in a study of CD8 T cells in Susac syndrome. TCRdb re-analysed the immunoSEQ multiplex PCR reads in MiXCR, keeping a single row per CDR3 protein. The profile shows roughly 150,000 distinct CDR3 sequences, 94% of them singletons. The material sequenced was CD8+ T cells from PBMCs. The receptors derive from a human donor with multiple sclerosis. CDR3s leave out the opening cysteine and the closing phenylalanine or tryptophan.

v_gene	j_gene	CDR3aa
TRBV12-3/TRBV12-4	TRBJ2-7	ASSFLDNYEQY
TRBV6-5	TRBJ2-7	ASSSEPGLGEVHEQY
TRBV5-1	TRBJ2-1	ASSLVLADMNNEQF
TRBV20-1	TRBJ2-7	SARAGQGATYEQY
TRBV27	TRBJ2-7	ASSLFRGLDEQY
TRBV14	TRBJ1-1	ASRLDGRLSTEAF
TRBV5-6	TRBJ1-2	ASSSTGAGYT
TRBV20-1	TRBJ2-3	SASREQNPDTQY
TRBV28	TRBJ1-6	ASSATGVGGSPLH
TRBV5-6	TRBJ1-5	ASSLGGGLNQPQH
TRBV4-3	TRBJ2-1	ASSQDRGLAGDEQF
TRBV9	TRBJ2-6	ASSAASGVGANVLT
TRBV13	TRBJ1-6	ASSHVDLRLGRGRNSPLH
TRBV7-8	TRBJ2-7	ASSLGPYSYEQY
TRBV12-3/TRBV12-4	TRBJ1-2	ASSPGGINGYT
TRBV6-2/TRBV6-3	TRBJ2-5	ASSYQWYQETQY
TRBV12-3/TRBV12-4	TRBJ1-6	ASSAVPGQLNSPLH
TRBV7-2	TRBJ2-1	ASSILAGGRNEQF
TRBV21-1	TRBJ2-6	ASSNRGGRSGANVLT
TRBV27	TRBJ2-7	ASSSGLAGVDEQY
TRBV27	TRBJ1-2	ASSFYPQIYGGYGYT
TRBV5-1	TRBJ2-3	ASSLVDQAGYGSTDTQY
TRBV15	TRBJ1-6	ATRDRVGNSPLH
TRBV13	TRBJ2-7	ASSPLGGGEQY
TRBV20-1	TRBJ1-1	SARDRDRVGTDAF
TRBV10-2	TRBJ2-7	ASRRGAQLYEQY
TRBV7-2	TRBJ2-3	ASSLILMRDTQY
TRBV9	TRBJ2-7	ASSPFGVSYEQY
TRBV24-1	TRBJ2-1	ATSDTSGGAFNEQF
TRBV29-1	TRBJ1-2	SVPGQGNYGYT
TRBV14	TRBJ1-2	ASSQQDFPGSYGYT
TRBV5-1	TRBJ2-7	ASSLDRDTVYEQY
TRBV12-3/TRBV12-4	TRBJ1-1	ASSLGVRRGHGTEAF
TRBV20-1	TRBJ2-1	SANAGWGIDEQF
TRBV28	TRBJ1-6	ANQQQYGSPLH
TRBV27	TRBJ2-7	ASSYSSGENSYEQY
TRBV19	TRBJ1-5	ASSPKTGVGQPQH
TRBV9	TRBJ1-3	ASSGGSGNTIY
TRBV6-2/TRBV6-3	TRBJ2-5	ASRPNLSETQY
TRBV9	TRBJ2-1	ASSVDRTMGQF
TRBV28	TRBJ1-1	ASSLTRGDTEAF
TRBV25-1	TRBJ2-7	ASSDGVRLGSYEQY
TRBV5-1	TRBJ2-1	ASSLGARNEQF
TRBV3-1	TRBJ2-5	ASSQGTVQETQY
TRBV5-6	TRBJ1-2	ASRSMGGEYGYT
TRBV5-6	TRBJ2-3	ASSGTNSGGEDTQY
TRBV28	TRBJ1-1	ASSQPRTGLSF
TRBV20-1	TRBJ2-5	SARDRRVQGETQY
TRBV30	TRBJ1-1	AWSVGVSEAF
TRBV3-1	TRBJ2-2	ASSDFAGGPPGGELF
TRBV11-2	TRBJ2-1	ASSLGQGLWEQF
TRBV27	TRBJ2-7	ASSSSAGQVSYEQY
TRBV20-1	TRBJ2-5	SARGGSETQY
TRBV15	TRBJ2-7	ATSFGTGPYEQY